Presented here are 27 T cell receptor beta chains from one specimen sequenced in a study of cytomegalovirus exposure and HLA in healthy donors. Primers for the PCR totalled 60 Vbeta and 13 Jbeta. The method was immunoSEQ multiplex PCR; TCRdb's version includes in-frame clones alone and lacks a portion of them. The table has over 150,000 clones, around 80% seen once. What was sequenced was PBMCs. These receptors came from a man aged 35 to 55 in good health and CMV-seronegative.

The J gene is TRBJ1-4, the V gene TRBV9; D remains ambiguous. The germline V and J ends were trimmed by 5 bases and 2 bases, with 13 bases remaining between them. Germline V gives CDR1 SGDLS, CDR2 YYNGEE. The CDR3 totals 15 residues. The CDR3 DNA follows: TGTGCCAGCAGTTGGAGAGGAAGTACTAATGAAAAACTGTTTTTT. The encoded protein is CASSWRGSTNEKLFF.

A word on this clone: The germline gene is not matched at one end of the junction; a read error may be the cause. V is TRBV7-7 and J is TRBJ2-7; TRBD1 is a possible D gene (8 bases). CDR3 size: 13 residues. Per germline, CDR1 SSHAT and CDR2 FNYEAQ (reference sequence). CDR3 nucleotide sequence: TGTGCTAGCAGTCAATACAGGGGGGGGGAGCAGTACTTC. This sequence encodes CASSQYRGGEQYF.

This chain connects TRBV11-2 to TRBJ2-2; 9 positions agree with TRBD1. After removal of 4 bases from V and 6 bases from J, the junction contained 6 bases not matched to a gene. Germline CDR1 reads SGHAT; CDR2 reads FQNNGV. The CDR3 runs to 15 residues. The CDR3 sequence: CASSWGDRAPGELFF. As DNA, the CDR3 is TGTGCCAGCAGCTGGGGGGACAGGGCTCCCGGGGAGCTGTTTTTT.

The chain links TRBV4-2 to TRBJ2-7; 7 bases fit TRBD2. Trimming took 8 bases from V and 1 from J; bases not matched to a gene: 2. This CDR3 spans 12 amino acids. Germline V gene data show CDR1 as LGHNA and CDR2 as YNFKEQ. CDR3 sequence (DNA): TGTGCCAGCGGGGGGGGTTCCTACGAGCAGTACTTC. Amino acids: CASGGGSYEQYF.

This chain uses TRBV10-1 with TRBJ2-2; D gene ambiguous. The CDR3 spans 12 residues. The germline V gene encodes CDR1 WNHNN and CDR2 SYGVQD (reference sequence). Trimming removed 10 bases from V and 2 bases from J, with 8 bases in between. The chain's CDR3 is CAKTPNTGELFF. For the CDR3, the DNA is TGCGCCAAGACACCAAACACCGGGGAGCTGTTTTTT.

The rearrangement uses TRBV10-3 and TRBJ2-7; TRBD2 agrees at 8 bases. The V gene's germline CDR1 is ENHRY and CDR2 SYGVKD. The CDR3 runs to 13 residues. Germline trimming cut 11 bases from V and 3 bases from J; bases unmatched to any gene: 9. The CDR3 sequence: CAATGTSLYEQYF. The CDR3 DNA is TGTGCCGCGACCGGGACTAGTCTCTACGAGCAGTACTTC.

The chain uses TRBV28 and TRBJ2-1, with 9 bases lining up with TRBD2. CDR1 is MDHEN, CDR2 SYDVKM, per germline. This CDR3 spans 14 amino acids. Trimming took 5 bases from V and 8 from J; bases not matched to a gene: 7. CDR3 nucleotide sequence: TGTGCCAGCAGTCGAGTAGCGGGAGTTTATGAGCAGTTCTTC. Translated, it gives CASSRVAGVYEQFF.

Remarks on this clone: Other nucleotide sequences in the sample specify the same CDR3. The chain uses TRBV5-4 and TRBJ2-3; no firm D call. V lost 3 bases, J lost 1 base, and 3 bases lay in between. CDR3 size: 12 residues. Germline loops: CDR1 SGHNT, CDR2 YYREEE (reference sequence). The CDR3 protein is CASSSGTDTQYF. The CDR3 bases are TGTGCCAGCAGCTCCGGCACAGATACGCAGTATTTT.

In this sample, this clone turned up a few times. The V call is TRBV19, the J call TRBJ2-3; 8 nucleotides agree with TRBD2. V shed 7 bases and J 7 bases; nucleotides not matched to a gene: 10. Germline V gives CDR1 LNHDA, CDR2 SQIVND (reference sequence). This CDR3 has 14 amino acids. CDR3 amino acids: CASTQSGGTHTQYF. The CDR3 DNA follows: TGTGCCAGTACTCAGAGCGGGGGTACACATACGCAGTATTTT.

The CDR3 reads CASRRLAGVSRDTGELFF. CDR3 bases: TGCGCCAGCAGGAGGCTAGCGGGAGTGAGTCGGGACACCGGGGAGCTGTTTTTT. The genes are TRBV5-1 and TRBJ2-2, with 10 bases identical to TRBD2. The CDR3 length is 18 residues. Germline assignment: CDR1 SGHRS and CDR2 YFSETQ. V lost 5 bases to trimming and J lost 3 bases; unmatched junction nucleotides: 13.

The V call is TRBV29-1, the J call TRBJ1-1, with TRBD1 identical over 7 bases. Per germline, CDR1 SQVTM and CDR2 ANQGSEA. J lost 10 bases, V lost 4 bases, and 9 bases had no gene match. This CDR3 is 12 amino acids long. CDR3: CSVGSLDRAAFF. CDR3 sequence (DNA): TGCAGCGTTGGCTCTTTAGACAGGGCAGCTTTCTTT.

CDR3 sequence reads: CASTIGLAGISYEQYF. The CDR3 nucleotides read TGTGCCAGCACCATCGGACTAGCGGGTATCTCCTACGAGCAGTACTTC. The chain recombines TRBV5-5 with TRBJ2-7, with 11 bases aligning to TRBD2. The CDR3 sequence is 16 residues long. Germline CDR1 SGHKS, CDR2 YYEKEE (reference sequence). Trimming at V came to 6 bases and at J to 0 bases, leaving 8 bases not matched to a gene.

The chain has TRBV5-4 and TRBJ1-5, with no clear D. Trimming took 1 base from V and 1 from J, leaving 6 bases between them. Per the germline V gene, CDR1 is SGHNT and CDR2 is YYREEE (reference sequence). This CDR3 contains 14 residues. This chain's CDR3 is CASSLPGSNQPQHF. CDR3 coding DNA: TGTGCCAGCAGCTTGCCGGGGAGCAATCAGCCCCAGCATTTT.

V usage is TRBV5-1 and J usage is TRBJ2-2; weak D call: TRBD2 (6 bases). The CDR3 is 16 residues long. Looked up from germline, CDR1 is SGHRS and CDR2 is YFSETQ. Between the trimmed V and J ends, which lost 4 bases and 6 bases, there was a span of 19 bases. CDR3 sequence reads: CASSPVGSGDSGELFF. For the CDR3, the DNA is TGCGCCAGCAGCCCGGTCGGGAGCGGAGATTCCGGGGAGCTGTTTTTT.

The chain carries TRBV6-5 and TRBJ2-7, with a tentative D call TRBD2 (6 bases). Trimming took 4 bases from V and 4 from J, leaving 14 bases between them. The CDR3 runs to 14 residues. Per the germline V gene, CDR1 is MNHEY and CDR2 is SVGAGI. CDR3 residues: CASSSGASVYEQYF. The CDR3 DNA reads TGTGCCAGCAGTTCCGGCGCTAGCGTTTACGAGCAGTACTTC.

In the case of this clone: Sequence at one end of the junction differs from germline and may be a read error. The chain recombines TRBV7-9 with TRBJ2-3; 12 bases fit TRBD2. The germline gives CDR1 SEHNR, CDR2 FQNEAQ (reference sequence). The CDR3 totals 17 residues. The DNA of the CDR3 is TGTTCCAGCAGCCTAAGACTAGCGGGAGTAGGCACAGATACGCAGTATTTT. As protein: CSSSLRLAGVGTDTQYF. Using reference TRBV7-9 and TRBJ2-3 for the parts outside the CDR3, the full variable domain is DTGVSQNPRHKITKRGQNVTFRCDPISEHNRLYWYRQTLGQGPEFLTYFQNEAQLEKSRLLSDRFSAERPKGSFSTLEIQRTEQGDSAMYLCSSSLRLAGVGTDTQYFGPGTRLTVL.

The chain carries TRBV5-4 and TRBJ2-5; TRBD1 agrees at 8 bases. The germline CDR1 and CDR2 sequences are SGHNT and YYREEE (reference sequence). The junction had 3 bases not matched to a gene; V was cut back by 3 bases and J by 2 bases. CDR3 size: 14 residues. The CDR3 DNA follows: TGTGCCAGCAGCTGGGACAGGAGGCAAGAGACCCAGTACTTC. This translates into CASSWDRRQETQYF. Full variable domain (missing parts from reference TRBV5-4 and TRBJ2-5): ETGVTQSPTHLIKTRGQQVTLRCSSQSGHNTVSWYQQALGQGPQFIFQYYREEENGRGNFPPRFSGLQFPNYSSELNVNALELDDSALYLCASSWDRRQETQYFGPGTRLLVL.

The rearrangement uses TRBV27 and TRBJ2-5, with 7 bases matching TRBD1. CDR1 and CDR2 from the germline V gene are MNHEY and SMNVEV (reference sequence). The J segment lost 5 bases and the V segment lost 5 bases, leaving 5 bases of the junction unmatched. This CDR3 is built from 13 residues. Here the CDR3 reads CASSRQGAETQYF. The CDR3 DNA reads TGTGCCAGCAGTAGACAGGGAGCTGAGACCCAGTACTTC.

This chain joins TRBV7-2 and TRBJ2-1, with 7 bases that match TRBD1. The CDR3 extends over 16 amino acids. Unmatched junction bases numbered 7, after V lost 5 bases and J lost 0 bases. Germline CDR1 is SGHTA and CDR2 is FQGNSA. The DNA for the CDR3 is TGTGCCAGCAGCCGCGCCGGGACAGCCTCCTACAATGAGCAGTTCTTC. This encodes CASSRAGTASYNEQFF.

V gene TRBV4-2 combines with J gene TRBJ2-3; 7 bases agree with TRBD2. Trimming cost V 2 bases and J 2 bases; bases outside gene matches: 7. This CDR3 has 16 residues. In germline, CDR1 is LGHNA, CDR2 YNFKEQ. CDR3 bases: TGTGCCAGCAGCCAAAATCGGCTAGCGGCCACAGATACGCAGTATTTT. Its translation is CASSQNRLAATDTQYF.

J is TRBJ2-7 and V is TRBV25-1, with D maybe TRBD1 (6 bases). This CDR3 is built from 14 residues. Trimming left V 4 bases short and J 5 bases short, with 15 bases between. The germline gives CDR1 MGHDK, CDR2 SYGVNS. The CDR3 bases are TGTGCCAGCAGTGTAGGGACAATCTTCCACGAGCAGTACTTC. As protein: CASSVGTIFHEQYF.

The count of this clone is one. The V and J genes are TRBV30 and TRBJ2-7, with 13 bases fitting TRBD2. V lost 4 bases to trimming and J lost 2 bases; unmatched junction nucleotides: 5. The CDR3 is made up of 15 amino acids. CDR1 GTSNPN and CDR2 SVGIG come from the germline V gene (reference sequence). This CDR3 is CAWTGLAGSPYEQYF. The CDR3 region has the DNA TGTGCCTGGACGGGACTAGCGGGATCCCCCTACGAGCAGTACTTC.

This chain links TRBV2 with TRBJ2-3, with 9 nucleotides matching TRBD2. This CDR3 region has 15 residues. The V gene's germline CDR1 is SNHLY and CDR2 FYNNEI. V lost 6 bases, J lost 5 bases, and 9 bases stayed unmatched. DNA of the CDR3: TGTGCCAGCAGGGGTAGCGGGAGTTATGGAGATACGCAGTATTTT. Its translation is CASRGSGSYGDTQYF.

The chain links TRBV29-1 to TRBJ2-1; the D gene is possibly TRBD1 (7 bases). The CDR3 has 14 residues. Germline V gene lookup returns CDR1 SQVTM and CDR2 ANQGSEA. Trimming removed 6 bases at V and 0 bases at J, with 12 bases between. The CDR3 protein is CSVQGGASYNEQFF. CDR3 DNA sequence: TGCAGCGTCCAGGGGGGTGCCTCCTACAATGAGCAGTTCTTC.

The genes are TRBV7-6 and TRBJ1-2; a weak D match, TRBD1 (5 bases). The CDR3 length is 15 residues. Trimming pared 1 base from V and 7 bases from J, leaving 16 bases between. Germline assignment: CDR1 SGHVS and CDR2 FNYEAQ. CDR3 nucleotide sequence: TGTGCCAGCAGCTTAGAACAGGCCCGGACCCGTGGCTACACCTTC. Protein product: CASSLEQARTRGYTF.

J is TRBJ1-2 and V is TRBV5-4; D perhaps matches TRBD1 (5 bases). Germline-derived CDR1 and CDR2 are SGHNT and YYREEE (reference sequence). Trimming pared 2 bases from V and 4 bases from J, leaving 12 bases between. The CDR3 contains 14 residues. The CDR3 sequence: CASSLAGLGYGYTF. DNA for the CDR3: TGTGCCAGCAGCTTAGCAGGGTTAGGCTATGGCTACACCTTC.

This clone was observed a handful of times. The V call is TRBV4-2, the J call TRBJ1-4, with TRBD1 as a possible D gene (5 bases). The CDR3 runs 14 residues. From germline, CDR1 is LGHNA and CDR2 YNFKEQ. V lost 1 base and J lost 7, with 10 bases in between. The CDR3: CASSQGGVGEKLFF. In DNA form, the CDR3 reads TGTGCCAGCAGCCAAGGGGGCGTGGGTGAAAAACTGTTTTTT.